Listed below are T cell receptor beta chains from one sample, sequenced in a study of PD-1 blockade in classical Hodgkin lymphoma. The data were produced by immunoSEQ multiplex PCR, yet TCRdb's version contains in-frame clones alone and is incomplete. Of about 32,000 clones in the sample, approximately 80% are singletons; the top ten hold more than 30%. The sequencing here drew on peripheral blood mononuclear cells (PBMCs), taken at baseline. These receptors all come from a human donor with classical Hodgkin lymphoma. Both conserved end residues are part of each CDR3. The D gene is left open where the match is weak. For some rows the clone size is stated as once, few or many, or as a class when expanded; others skip it.

V gene	clone size	D gene	CDR3 length	J gene	CDR3 DNA	CDR3 protein
TRBV5-5	.	TRBD1	14	TRBJ1-5	TGTGCCAGCAGCGCGGGACAGGGTCGTCAGCCCCAGCATTTT	CASSAGQGRQPQHF
TRBV6-1	.	.	15	TRBJ1-1	TGTGCCAGCAGTGAAGGGCGGGGCCTAAACACTGAAGCTTTCTTT	CASSEGRGLNTEAFF
TRBV19	.	.	15	TRBJ2-3	TGTGCCAGTACCATGGGAGTGGCGGGTACAGATACGCAGTATTTT	CASTMGVAGTDTQYF
TRBV4-2	.	TRBD1	18	TRBJ2-6	TGTGCCAGCAGCCCCTGGACAGGGGGGGCCTCTGGGGCCAACGTCCTGACTTTC	CASSPWTGGASGANVLTF
TRBV7-9	.	.	13	TRBJ2-1	TGTGCCAGCAGCTTAGTCATCGTGGCTGAGCAGTTCTTC	CASSLVIVAEQFF
TRBV19	.	TRBD1	15	TRBJ1-3	TGTGCCAGTAGCCGGGACAGGGCCTCTGGAAACACCATATATTTT	CASSRDRASGNTIYF
TRBV25-1	.	.	15	TRBJ1-5	TGTGCCAGCAGTGACAGCCTCATTAGCAATCAGCCCCAGCATTTT	CASSDSLISNQPQHF
TRBV4-2	.	.	14	TRBJ2-7	TGTGCCAGCAGCCCAGGCTGGGGGATTTACGAGCAGTACTTC	CASSPGWGIYEQYF
TRBV7-8	.	.	14	TRBJ1-5	TGTGCCAGCAGCTTAGAGGAGGCAAATCAGCCCCAGCATTTT	CASSLEEANQPQHF
TRBV5-4	.	TRBD1	14	TRBJ2-7	TGTGCCAGCAGCTCCCGGGACAGCACCTACGAGCAGTACTTC	CASSSRDSTYEQYF
TRBV30	.	.	12	TRBJ1-2	TGTGCCTGGAGCTCCTCAGGGTATGGCTACACCTTC	CAWSSSGYGYTF
TRBV5-6	.	.	14	TRBJ2-7	TGTGCCAGCAGCTTGGTAAGGTATCGGGGTGAGCAGTACTTC	CASSLVRYRGEQYF
TRBV7-3	.	TRBD2	15	TRBJ2-1	TGTGCCAGCAGCTTAGGAGCGGGGGCCACCTTTGAGCAGTTCTTC	CASSLGAGATFEQFF
TRBV5-1	.	TRBD2	18	TRBJ2-2	TGCGCCAGCAGCTTGGAGTTAGCGGGGGCTACAAACACCGGGGAGCTGTTTTTT	CASSLELAGATNTGELFF
TRBV7-9	once	TRBD1	12	TRBJ2-7	TGTGCCAGCAGCCTGACAGGGTACGAGCAGTACTTC	CASSLTGYEQYF
TRBV11-3	.	.	15	TRBJ1-3	TGTGCCAGCAGCCCTTTCCGGGACGCTGGAAACACCATATATTTT	CASSPFRDAGNTIYF
TRBV9	few	.	12	TRBJ2-7	TGTGCCAGTGGGCAGGGATCCTACGAGCAGTACTTC	CASGQGSYEQYF
TRBV10-3	.	TRBD2	16	TRBJ2-5	TGTGCCATCAGTGAGCATGGACTAGCCTACGCCGAGACCCAGTACTTC	CAISEHGLAYAETQYF
TRBV4-3	.	.	14	TRBJ1-5	TGCGCCAGCAGCCAGGACTCCAGGGACCAGCCCCAGCATTTT	CASSQDSRDQPQHF
TRBV28	.	.	14	TRBJ2-1	TGTGCCAGCAGTTTATTCCAGGGTGTCGATGAGCAGTTCTTC	CASSLFQGVDEQFF
TRBV6-4	.	.	14	TRBJ2-5	TGTGCCAGCAGTGAGGTGGCAGGGAGAGAGACCCAGTACTTC	CASSEVAGRETQYF